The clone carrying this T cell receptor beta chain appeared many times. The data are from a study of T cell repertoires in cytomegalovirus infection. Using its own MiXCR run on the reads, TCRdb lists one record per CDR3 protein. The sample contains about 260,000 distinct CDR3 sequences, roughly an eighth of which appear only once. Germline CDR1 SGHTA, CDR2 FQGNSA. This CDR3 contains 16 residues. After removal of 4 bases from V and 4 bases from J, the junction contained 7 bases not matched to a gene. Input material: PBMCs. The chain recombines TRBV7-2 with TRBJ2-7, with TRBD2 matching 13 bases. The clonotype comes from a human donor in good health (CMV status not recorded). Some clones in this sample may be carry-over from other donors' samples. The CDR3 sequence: CASSSQGLAGRYEQYF. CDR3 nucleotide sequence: TGTGCCAGCAGCTCCCAGGGACTAGCGGGACGGTACGAGCAGTACTTC.